Listed here are 31 T cell receptor beta chains from one sample, sequenced in a study of memory CD4+ T cells and cytomegalovirus serostatus. The sort gate was single viable CD3+CD4+CD8-CD45RO+ cells for memory CD4+ T cells. Using immunoSEQ multiplex PCR, the repertoire was profiled, and TCRdb retains in-frame clones only, with some absent. This table holds approximately 52,000 clones, just under 80% found once. Source material: memory CD4+ T cells from blood. Receptor source: an adult in good health and CMV-seronegative.

This chain connects TRBV28 to TRBJ2-1; the D call may be TRBD1 or TRBD2 (6 bases each). CDR3 length equals 15 residues. Germline lookup yields CDR1 MDHEN and CDR2 SYDVKM. The V and J ends lost 5 bases and 7 bases respectively, with 18 bases between them. CDR3 amino acids: CASSLPPGASNEQFF. The CDR3 DNA reads TGTGCCAGCAGTCTCCCCCCGGGGGCTAGTAATGAGCAGTTCTTC.

The chain links TRBV14 to TRBJ1-3; D might be TRBD1 (5 bases). The V gene's germline CDR1 is SGHDN and CDR2 FVKESK. V lost 0 bases to trimming and J lost 0 bases, with 9 bases between them. The CDR3 is 16 amino acids. The CDR3 region is CASSQEGRGSGNTIYF. CDR3 bases: TGTGCCAGCAGCCAAGAAGGAAGGGGCTCTGGAAACACCATATATTTT.

The chain couples TRBV7-3 to TRBJ2-6, with D perhaps TRBD2 (6 bases). V lost 5 bases and J lost 2, with 10 bases in between. The CDR3 is made up of 15 amino acids. Germline V lookup: CDR1 SGHTA, CDR2 FQGTGA. CDR3 coding DNA: TGTGCCAGCAGCCCCGGGGAGGCTGGGGCCAACGTCCTGACTTTC. It yields the protein CASSPGEAGANVLTF. The whole variable domain, remainder taken from reference TRBV7-3 and TRBJ2-6, is GAGVSQTPSNKVTEKGKYVELRCDPISGHTALYWYRQSLGQGPEFLIYFQGTGAADDSGLPNDRFFAVRPEGSVSTLKIQRTERGDSAVYLCASSPGEAGANVLTFGAGSRLTVL.

J is TRBJ2-5 and V is TRBV6-1, with D perhaps matching TRBD1 (6 bases). V lost 4 bases to trimming and J lost 4 bases, with 16 bases between them. From germline, CDR1 is MNHNS and CDR2 SASEGT. The CDR3 loop spans 15 amino acids. DNA of the CDR3: TGTGCCAGCAGTGGGGAAGAGGTAGGGGGAGAGACCCAGTACTTC. Translated: CASSGEEVGGETQYF.

The rearrangement links TRBV6-5 to TRBJ1-2; no definite D call. This CDR3 has 11 residues. The V end was cut by 7 bases, the J end by 7 bases, with 10 bases between. CDR1 and CDR2 (germline): MNHEY, SVGAGI. CDR3 loop: CASKKGGGYTF. As DNA, the CDR3 is TGTGCCAGCAAAAAAGGCGGTGGCTACACCTTC.

V is TRBV15 and J is TRBJ2-1; D perhaps matches TRBD2 (7 bases). There are 19 residues in the CDR3. Germline values: CDR1 LNHNV, CDR2 YYDKDF (reference sequence). Deletions cut 1 base from V and 0 bases from J, with 19 bases between. The CDR3 region is CATSRGGLAELSSYNEQFF. In nucleotides, the CDR3 is TGTGCCACCAGCAGAGGGGGGCTAGCGGAGCTCAGCTCCTACAATGAGCAGTTCTTC.

Only a few counts were recorded for this clone. Within the sample, other DNA sequences also encode this same CDR3. This sequence joins TRBV5-1 and TRBJ1-2; D is unclear. Germline-derived CDR1 and CDR2 are SGHRS and YFSETQ. CDR3 length: 14 amino acids. V shed 2 bases and J shed 2 bases, with 10 bases lying between them. CDR3 amino acids: CASSLGIGNYGYTF. The CDR3 coding sequence is TGCGCCAGCAGCTTAGGGATTGGAAACTATGGCTACACCTTC.

This clone has only one observation. The chain employs TRBV7-3 and TRBJ2-1; 7 bases agree with TRBD1. After removal of 5 bases from V and 13 bases from J, the junction contained 8 bases not matched to a gene. The germline gives CDR1 SGHTA, CDR2 FQGTGA. The length of the CDR3 is 12 residues. CDR3 sequence: CASSLDRSVQFF. CDR3 nucleotide sequence: TGTGCCAGCAGCCTGGACAGGTCGGTACAGTTCTTC. The variable domain in full, completed from reference TRBV7-3 and TRBJ2-1, reads GAGVSQTPSNKVTEKGKYVELRCDPISGHTALYWYRQSLGQGPEFLIYFQGTGAADDSGLPNDRFFAVRPEGSVSTLKIQRTERGDSAVYLCASSLDRSVQFFGPGTRLTVL.

This clone turned up a few times. V gene TRBV28 combines with J gene TRBJ1-6; TRBD1 agrees at 7 bases. The germline gives CDR1 MDHEN, CDR2 SYDVKM. This CDR3 contains 15 residues. V shed 6 bases, J shed 7 bases, and the junction held 9 bases outside the gene matches. CDR3 nucleotide sequence: TGTGCCAGCAGCCCCCGGACAGGCAGGAATTCACCCCTCCACTTT. This encodes CASSPRTGRNSPLHF.

The chain combines TRBV4-1 with TRBJ1-2; D remains ambiguous. With 0 bases removed from V and 11 bases from J, the gap between germline ends came to 10 bases. The germline CDR1 and CDR2 sequences are MGHRA and YSYEKL. This CDR3 is 12 amino acids long. In nucleotides, the CDR3 is TGCGCCAGCAGCCAAGAGGCTGGTGCTTACACCTTC. This translates into CASSQEAGAYTF.

This clone appeared a single time. The V gene is TRBV5-1, the J gene TRBJ2-2, with D tentatively TRBD1 (5 bases). This CDR3 has 15 amino acids. Germline CDR1 reads SGHRS; CDR2 reads YFSETQ. V was shortened by 1 base and J by 0 bases, with 7 bases between the two germline ends. CDR3 loop: CASSLSTANTGELFF. The CDR3 nucleotides are TGCGCCAGCAGCTTGTCGACAGCGAACACCGGGGAGCTGTTTTTT.

CDR3: CASSDPRGDGNTIYF. Written as DNA, the CDR3 is TGTGCCAGCAGTGACCCTCGGGGGGATGGAAACACCATATATTTT. The rearrangement uses TRBV6-6 and TRBJ1-3; tentative D call: TRBD1 (5 bases). From germline, CDR1 is MNHNY and CDR2 SVGAGI (reference sequence). The CDR3 is 15 residues long. Trimming stripped 5 bases from V and 3 bases from J, with 14 bases between.

The chain employs TRBV6-5 and TRBJ1-1, with TRBD1 identical over 9 bases. This CDR3 has 12 residues. In germline, CDR1 is MNHEY, CDR2 SVGAGI. V was clipped by 6 bases and J by 10 bases; unmatched bases: 6. The CDR3 protein is CASSYRGQAAFF. CDR3 nucleotide sequence: TGTGCCAGCAGCTACAGGGGGCAGGCAGCTTTCTTT.

This chain links TRBV5-6 with TRBJ1-2, with no clear D. Germline V CDR1 and CDR2: SGHDT, YYEEEE. This CDR3 is 14 amino acids long. Trimming removed 7 bases from V and 7 bases from J, with 20 bases in between. In DNA form, the CDR3 reads TGTGCCAGCTGGCGACGCGGGCCAGGCAGTGGCTACACCTTC. This gives the protein CASWRRGPGSGYTF.

The chain links TRBV19 to TRBJ2-6; D call uncertain. CDR1 and CDR2 (germline): LNHDA, SQIVND (reference sequence). With 5 bases removed from V and 0 bases from J, the gap between germline ends came to 8 bases. The CDR3 has 15 residues. CDR3 DNA: TGTGCCAGTAGTCCCAGCAGCTCTGGGGCCAACGTCCTGACTTTC. Its protein is CASSPSSSGANVLTF.

CDR3 nucleotide sequence: TGTGCCAGTAGTATATCGGGAGGGAATCAGCCCCAGCATTTT. Translated: CASSISGGNQPQHF. This sequence joins TRBV19 and TRBJ1-5; no firm D call. Trimming shortened V by 2 bases and J by 4 bases, and 9 bases separated the two germline ends. There are 14 residues in the CDR3. Per the germline V gene, CDR1 is LNHDA and CDR2 is SQIVND (reference sequence).

This clone was seen a single time. This chain connects TRBV5-1 to TRBJ2-1, with D unresolved. The CDR3 has 16 amino acids. V was pared by 3 bases and J by 4 bases, with 17 bases between. The germline CDR1 and CDR2 sequences are SGHRS and YFSETQ. This chain's CDR3 is CASSSPEGKSYNEQFF. CDR3 coding DNA: TGCGCCAGCAGCTCCCCGGAAGGGAAGTCTTACAATGAGCAGTTCTTC.

This clone ranks as medium-sized. The chain couples TRBV2 to TRBJ1-6; tentatively, D is TRBD1 (5 bases). V dropped 4 bases and J dropped 5 bases, with 9 bases sitting between them. Germline CDR1 SNHLY, CDR2 FYNNEI. The CDR3 is 14 amino acids. The CDR3 region has the DNA TGTGCCAGCAGTGTAGGGACGGATAATTCACCCCTCCACTTT. Protein product: CASSVGTDNSPLHF.

The chain links TRBV19 to TRBJ2-3, with no clear D. The CDR3 runs 13 residues. V lost 5 bases to trimming and J lost 5 bases, with 11 bases between them. Germline CDR1 reads LNHDA; CDR2 reads SQIVND (reference sequence). CDR3 in DNA: TGTGCCAGTAGTCCCCTACCTCGAGATACGCAGTATTTT. Protein: CASSPLPRDTQYF.

CDR3 sequence reads: CAISNTGRTENYGYTF. Written as DNA, the CDR3 is TGTGCCATCAGCAATACGGGGCGAACTGAAAACTATGGCTACACCTTC. This chain links TRBV10-3 with TRBJ1-2; tentatively, D is TRBD1 (5 bases). The length of the CDR3 is 16 residues. V lost 6 bases and J lost 2, with 19 bases in between. Germline-derived CDR1 and CDR2 are ENHRY and SYGVKD.

This clone was detected only a few times. The chain is built from TRBV14 and TRBJ1-2, with a weak D call TRBD1 (5 bases). V was cut by 0 bases and J by 2 bases, with 7 bases left in between. The CDR3 has 14 residues. The germline V gene encodes CDR1 SGHDN and CDR2 FVKESK. The CDR3 is CASSQDNRNYGYTF. In DNA form, the CDR3 reads TGTGCCAGCAGCCAAGATAACAGGAACTATGGCTACACCTTC.

This chain connects TRBV5-4 to TRBJ1-1, with unresolved D. Germline V gene sequence: CDR1 SGHNT, CDR2 YYREEE (reference sequence). The CDR3 runs 13 residues. Trimming stripped 4 bases from V and 1 base from J, with 8 bases between. The CDR3 spells CASSPVGNTEAFF. The CDR3 bases are TGTGCCAGCAGCCCGGTAGGGAACACTGAAGCTTTCTTT. Variable domain in full (rest from reference TRBV5-4 and TRBJ1-1): ETGVTQSPTHLIKTRGQQVTLRCSSQSGHNTVSWYQQALGQGPQFIFQYYREEENGRGNFPPRFSGLQFPNYSSELNVNALELDDSALYLCASSPVGNTEAFFGQGTRLTVV.

The V call is TRBV29-1, the J call TRBJ1-6; D not certain. CDR3 size: 13 residues. Germline lookup yields CDR1 SQVTM and CDR2 ANQGSEA. The germline V and J ends were trimmed by 6 bases and 8 bases, with 14 bases remaining between them. The CDR3 DNA is TGCAGCGTCCAACACCTGACTGATTCACCCCTCCACTTT. Its translation: CSVQHLTDSPLHF.

The gene calls are TRBV7-8 and TRBJ2-1; 12 bases fit TRBD2. Per germline, CDR1 SGHVS and CDR2 FQNEAQ. The CDR3 length is 16 residues. With 6 bases clipped from V and 0 bases from J, the junction kept 3 bases outside the gene matches. The DNA of the CDR3 is TGTGCCAGCAGACGACTAGCGGGGGCCTCCTACAATGAGCAGTTCTTC. This gives the protein CASRRLAGASYNEQFF.

The chain employs TRBV7-2 and TRBJ1-2; D unclear. The CDR3 is 12 residues long. CDR1 is SGHTA, CDR2 FQGNSA, per germline. The ends were cut back, 5 bases at V and 4 bases at J, with 8 bases in the middle. The CDR3 loop is CASSLNTYGYTF. CDR3 nucleotides: TGTGCCAGCAGCCTAAACACCTATGGCTACACCTTC.

This chain joins TRBV30 and TRBJ2-3, with no clear D. From germline, CDR1 is GTSNPN and CDR2 SVGIG (reference sequence). V was shortened by 5 bases and J by 6 bases, with 12 bases between the two germline ends. The CDR3 extends over 12 amino acids. CDR3 residues: CAWRGLGDTQYF. CDR3 DNA: TGTGCCTGGCGTGGTTTAGGTGATACGCAGTATTTT.

The chain uses TRBV30 and TRBJ2-1; a weak D match, TRBD2 (7 bases). The V gene lost 8 bases and the J gene lost 3 bases, with 11 bases spanning the gap. Germline CDR1 reads GTSNPN; CDR2 reads SVGIG (reference sequence). This CDR3 spans 12 amino acids. The chain's CDR3 is CAKGGGYNEQFF. In DNA form, the CDR3 reads TGTGCCAAGGGAGGGGGCTACAATGAGCAGTTCTTC.

This chain joins TRBV6-5 and TRBJ2-5; 9 bases are a match to TRBD2. The CDR3 loop spans 15 amino acids. CDR1 MNHEY and CDR2 SVGAGI come from the germline V gene. V shed 6 bases and J 2 bases; nucleotides not matched to a gene: 7. CDR3 sequence reads: CASSFSGGGQETQYF. DNA of the CDR3: TGTGCCAGCAGCTTTAGCGGGGGAGGACAAGAGACCCAGTACTTC.

This rearrangement joins TRBV25-1 to TRBJ1-1; 9 positions match TRBD1. The CDR3 contains 16 residues. Germline V gene sequence: CDR1 MGHDK, CDR2 SYGVNS. Unmatched junction bases numbered 12, after V lost 6 bases and J lost 4 bases. This CDR3 reads CASRGASTGGSTEAFF. The CDR3 nucleotides are TGTGCCAGCAGGGGTGCGTCGACAGGGGGGAGCACTGAAGCTTTCTTT.

Only one count was recorded for this clone. The chain links TRBV4-1 to TRBJ2-3; perhaps TRBD2 as D (6 bases). CDR3 length: 14 residues. Germline CDR1 and CDR2: MGHRA and YSYEKL. Trimming removed 6 bases from V and 2 bases from J, with 12 bases in between. CDR3 in amino acids: CASSRDSTTDTQYF. The DNA for the CDR3 is TGCGCCAGCAGTCGGGACTCAACCACAGATACGCAGTATTTT.

This chain uses TRBV14 with TRBJ1-2, with TRBD1 matching over 9 bases. The J segment lost 7 bases and the V segment lost 3 bases, leaving 6 bases of the junction unmatched. From germline, CDR1 is SGHDN and CDR2 FVKESK. The CDR3 is 14 amino acids. CDR3 residues: CASSHDRGAGGYTF. CDR3 sequence (DNA): TGTGCCAGCAGCCACGACAGGGGGGCAGGTGGCTACACCTTC.